This T cell receptor (beta chain) originates from a study of CD8 T cells in ankylosing spondylitis. The study's findings and limits: Reported data indicate significant enrichment of disease-linked clones within matched ankylosing spondylitis synovial fluid. In ankylosing spondylitis blood, a motif of seven or eight highly homologous TCR beta variants appeared characteristic.

Details on this clonotype: As yet, its antigen is unknown.

TCRdb re-derived calls from the 5' RACE reads in MiXCR, one entry per CDR3 protein. Among 250,000 to 300,000 distinct CDR3 sequences, around 18% were seen once, and the ten largest hold roughly 8%. Germline V CDR1 and CDR2: DFQATT, SNEGSKA (reference sequence). The CDR3 is 16 residues long. The V and J ends lost 6 bases and 1 base, in that order; junction bases with no gene match: 6. The material sequenced was blood, either unsorted or a sorted T cell fraction (not recorded which). The chain carries TRBV20-1 and TRBJ2-2; 12 bases agree with TRBD2. The sequence came from a male donor with ankylosing spondylitis or in good health (not recorded which). The CDR3 sequence is CSAKLAGGLNTGELFF. Written as DNA, the CDR3 is TGCAGTGCAAAGCTAGCGGGGGGGCTGAACACCGGGGAGCTGTTTTTT.